This is a list of T cell receptor beta chains from one sample in a study of blood T cell repertoires in COVID-19. Some clones are missing from TCRdb's copy, which holds only in-frame ones; the method was immunoSEQ multiplex PCR. The sample lists 150,000 to 200,000 clones, around 80% occurring once. Material: peripheral blood. These receptors were collected from a man aged 25 to 40 with active or convalescent COVID-19. Each CDR3 is given with its conserved first and last residue. A D gene is named only where the DNA matches it firmly. Rows give clone size only sometimes, using once, few, many, or a class for an expanded clone.

j_call clone_size d_call v_call cdr3_aa cdr3_nt
TRBJ2-5 . TRBD2 TRBV9 CASGHPSGRGETQYF TGTGCCAGCGGCCACCCCAGCGGGAGGGGAGAGACCCAGTACTTC
TRBJ1-6 . TRBD1 TRBV4-1 CASSQAGGLYSPLHF TGCGCCAGCAGCCAAGCAGGGGGCCTATATTCACCCCTCCACTTT
TRBJ1-5 . . TRBV5-1 CASSLSGQPQHF TGCGCCAGCAGCTTGTCCGGTCAGCCCCAGCATTTT
TRBJ1-4 . TRBD1 TRBV4-3 CASGRGTGSEKLFF TGCGCCAGCGGCCGAGGGACAGGGAGCGAAAAACTGTTTTTT
TRBJ1-6 . . TRBV28 CASSVGAGSSPLHF TGTGCCAGCAGTGTAGGGGCAGGTTCTTCACCCCTCCACTTT
TRBJ2-1 . . TRBV3-1/TRBV3-2 CASSQASNEQFF TGTGCCAGCAGCCAAGCCTCCAATGAGCAGTTCTTC
TRBJ2-6 . TRBD1 TRBV5-1 CASRIVYLGLNRGLSSGANVLTF TGCGCCAGCCGAATCGTCTATTTGGGCTTGAACAGGGGTTTGAGCTCTGGGGCCAACGTCCTGACTTTC
TRBJ1-1 . . TRBV19 CASRRFGLGSEGEAFF TGTGCCAGTAGACGTTTTGGACTGGGGTCAGAAGGTGAAGCTTTCTTT
TRBJ1-1 . . TRBV7-2 CASSLNNLPTGARNTEAFF TGTGCCAGCAGCTTAAACAATCTTCCGACAGGAGCAAGGAACACTGAAGCTTTCTTT
TRBJ2-1 . TRBD2 TRBV7-9 CASSLEYGGRPSYNEQFF TGTGCCAGCAGCTTAGAATACGGGGGGAGACCCTCCTACAATGAGCAGTTCTTC
TRBJ2-5 . TRBD2 TRBV30 CAWSKGLAGEETQYF TGTGCCTGGAGCAAGGGACTAGCGGGGGAAGAGACCCAGTACTTC
TRBJ2-2 . TRBD1 TRBV2 CASSEEGQGVNGELFF TGTGCCAGCAGTGAAGAGGGACAGGGGGTGAACGGGGAGCTGTTTTTT
TRBJ2-1 . TRBD2 TRBV4-3 CASSPLGGRRNEQFF TGCGCCAGCAGCCCTCTCGGCGGGAGAAGGAATGAGCAGTTCTTC
TRBJ1-3 . . TRBV6-6 CASTLQGSSSGNTIYF TGTGCCAGCACCTTACAGGGATCAAGCTCTGGAAACACCATATATTTT
TRBJ1-1 . . TRBV19 CASSMPTRETRTEAFF TGTGCCAGTAGTATGCCGACCCGAGAGACGAGGACTGAAGCTTTCTTT
TRBJ2-1 . . TRBV7-3 CASSLRGASYNEQFF TGTGCCAGCAGCTTACGGGGGGCCTCCTACAATGAGCAGTTCTTC
TRBJ2-5 . TRBD1 TRBV10-1 CASSGRGQETQYF TGCGCCAGCAGTGGCAGGGGGCAGGAGACCCAGTACTTC
TRBJ2-7 once . TRBV4-1 CASSPYSSGYEQYF TGCGCCAGCAGCCCCTACTCCTCGGGCTACGAGCAGTACTTC
TRBJ1-1 . . TRBV6-5 CASSRERGSDTEAFF TGTGCCAGCAGCCGAGAAAGGGGCTCGGACACTGAAGCTTTCTTT
TRBJ2-5 . . TRBV6-2/TRBV6-3 CASSYEAGAQYF TGTGCCAGCAGTTACGAGGCCGGGGCCCAGTACTTC
TRBJ1-1 . TRBD1 TRBV27 CASSSRPGQGSSEAFF TGTGCCAGCAGTTCGAGGCCGGGACAGGGTTCATCTGAAGCTTTCTTT
TRBJ1-6 . TRBD1 TRBV27 CASAQGGFNSPLHF TGTGCCAGCGCTCAAGGGGGCTTTAATTCACCCCTCCACTTT
TRBJ2-1 . TRBD2 TRBV4-1 CASSQVGSGYNEQFF TGCGCCAGCAGCCAAGTGGGTAGCGGGTACAATGAGCAGTTCTTC
TRBJ2-7 . TRBD2 TRBV27 CASRLGLAGSYEQYF TGTGCCAGCAGACTGGGACTAGCGGGCTCCTACGAGCAGTACTTC
TRBJ2-3 few TRBD2 TRBV6-4 CASSEVAGGGTDTQYF TGTGCCAGCAGTGAGGTAGCGGGAGGAGGAACAGATACGCAGTATTTT
TRBJ1-2 . TRBD1 TRBV19 CASSPFSGQGPNYGYTF TGTGCCAGTAGTCCCTTCTCCGGACAGGGGCCTAACTATGGCTACACCTTC
TRBJ1-1 . TRBD1 TRBV7-7 CASSLTLAGGSCPEAFF TGTGCTAGCAGCTTAACCCTGGCAGGGGGGAGTTGTCCTGAAGCTTTCTTT
TRBJ2-2 . . TRBV10-3 CAIRSDMTGELFF TGTGCCATCAGGTCAGACATGACCGGGGAGCTGTTTTTT
TRBJ1-4 few . TRBV5-1 CASSTQATNEKLFF TGCGCCAGCAGCACACAAGCAACTAATGAAAAACTGTTTTTT
TRBJ1-3 . TRBD1 TRBV3-1/TRBV3-2 CASSQEGRQGSTIYF TGTGCCAGCAGCCAAGAGGGACGACAGGGGTCCACCATATATTTT
TRBJ1-1 . TRBD1 TRBV5-1 CASSPRDRGSDTEAFF TGCGCCAGCAGCCCCCGGGACAGGGGATCCGACACTGAAGCTTTCTTT
TRBJ2-7 . . TRBV30 CAWARDIYEQYF TGTGCCTGGGCCAGGGACATCTACGAGCAGTACTTC
TRBJ2-3 . TRBD2 TRBV7-9 CASSETSGRSDTQYF TGTGCCAGCAGCGAGACTAGCGGGAGATCAGATACGCAGTATTTT
TRBJ2-5 . TRBD2 TRBV7-3 CASSLGVAGEETQYF TGTGCCAGCAGCTTAGGGGTAGCGGGGGAAGAGACCCAGTACTTC
TRBJ2-1 once TRBD2 TRBV5-4 CASRPTAGVAYNEQFF TGTGCCAGCCGCCCCACGGCGGGGGTGGCCTACAATGAGCAGTTCTTC
TRBJ1-3 . . TRBV18 CASFQGRGNTIYF TGTGCCAGTTTCCAGGGGCGTGGAAACACCATATATTTT